This T cell receptor (beta chain) was sequenced for a study of T cell clonality in common variable immunodeficiency. General study findings and limits: Common variable immunodeficiency TCR beta sequences reportedly had fewer deletions and N-nucleotide insertions.

The data were produced by immunoSEQ multiplex PCR, yet TCRdb's version contains in-frame clones alone and is incomplete. The sample yields more than 35,000 clones, without any singletons. This clone was counted ten times or more. Its antigen is as yet unknown. The CDR3 is cut off 3 residues early in the read; its end comes from the germline J gene. In germline, CDR1 is MGHRA, CDR2 YSYEKL. The CDR3 sequence is 15 residues long. The V segment lost 0 bases and the J segment 6 bases; nucleotides outside the gene matches: 4. The chain uses TRBV4-1 and TRBJ1-2; 10 nucleotides line up with TRBD1. The receptor comes from a human donor with common variable immunodeficiency. Sequenced sample: peripheral blood mononuclear cells. The CDR3 region is CASSQEETGGHGYTF. The covered CDR3 bases are TGCGCCAGCAGCCAAGAAGAGACAGGGGGCCATGGC.